This TCR beta chain originates from a study of blood T cell repertoires in COVID-19. The assay was immunoSEQ multiplex PCR, and TCRdb's table has in-frame clones only and misses some. This sample has 250,000 to 400,000 clones; approximately 88% occur once, and the top ten carry 1.5% to 2%. V lost 6 bases to trimming and J lost 5 bases, with 4 bases between them. Germline-derived CDR1 and CDR2 are MDHEN and SYDVKM. This CDR3 spans 11 amino acids. Sample: peripheral blood. This receptor was identified in a young woman with COVID-19, enrolled during active disease. The genes are TRBV28 and TRBJ2-2, with D uncertain. The CDR3 DNA is TGTGCCAGCAGATCGACCGGGGAGCTGTTTTTT. It codes for CASRSTGELFF.